This T cell receptor (beta chain) was sequenced in a study of spatial heterogeneity in lung cancer. Overall study context: Alpha-chain sequences were consistently detected less often than beta-chain sequences. In raw reads, more than 8.5 appearances on average were recorded for each unique TCR and UMI combination.

TCRdb recomputed calls from the 5' RACE reads with MiXCR, one row per CDR3 protein. The sample contains fewer than 4,000 distinct CDR3 sequences, around 9.4% of which appear only once. Stated time point: sample taken at primary tumor resection. Samples came from approximately 65 TRACERx patients with untreated early-stage lung cancer. In this sample, this clonotype turned up a few times. The antigen is unknown. The size of this beta chain means little, since it is a stray read in a library made for alpha chains. The CDR3 length is 14 residues. V lost 5 bases, J lost 5 bases, and 13 bases lay in between. Looked up from germline, CDR1 is SGHTA and CDR2 is FQGNSA. Whole-study results and caveats: Expanded alpha and beta TCR counts within tumors tracked tumor mutation counts.

Source: lung tumor tissue, taken at surgery. The chain recombines TRBV7-2 with TRBJ2-1; D possibly matches TRBD1 or TRBD2 (5 bases each). The TCR was taken from a male donor with early-stage non-small cell lung cancer. In DNA form, the CDR3 reads TGTGCCAGCAGCCGGGGCCTGGGGAACAATGAGCAGTTCTTC. This sequence encodes CASSRGLGNNEQFF.